This T cell receptor (beta chain) comes out of a study of T cells expressing NK-cell markers (dated by TCRdb to 2018 to 2020). In terms of the full investigation: Fewer than ten donors provided sorted CD3+CD56+NKG2C+, CD3+CD56+NKG2C- and CD3+CD56-NKG2C+ T-cell subsets, whose TCR beta-chain repertoires were profiled. Among the eight sequenced donors, seven were HCMV-seropositive and one was HCMV-seronegative. Randomly selected healthy volunteers, three men and five women, were used as the eight sequenced donors. Illumina HiSeq 2000/2500, MiSeq or NextSeq was used to sequence libraries as 2 x 150 bp reads.

A commercial ELISA kit detecting HCMV-specific IgG in serum was used to determine HCMV serostatus. Peripheral blood mononuclear cells were isolated from blood by Ficoll density gradient centrifugation. A remark on this clonotype: No antigen is known for it.

The sample was run on an Illumina HiSeq 2000. TCR beta cDNA libraries were prepared using 5'RACE template switching, which introduced a universal primer site and unique molecular identifiers. cDNA synthesis was primed from the TCR beta constant segment, followed by two successive PCR amplification steps. Under the source paper's analysis protocol: MIGEC was used to demultiplex reads and group reads by UMI, and MiTCR was used to assemble and quantify clonotypes. To exclude erroneous sequences, any TCR cDNA sequence not supported by at least two reads was discarded. The tcR package was used for downstream repertoire analysis, and clonotypes were matched between fractions using CDR3 nucleotide sequence together with V segment. Antigen specificity was annotated against VDJdb with VDJmatch, allowing one amino acid substitution in CDR3. TCRdb reprocessed the reads; each CDR3 protein sequence makes one entry, and DNA is unavailable. TCRdb, not the authors, supplied the V and J calls. The sample table includes 550,000 to 600,000 distinct CDR3 sequences. Approximately 4% of the sample is taken by the ten largest.

Results and caveats for the whole study, not just this receptor: Those dominant clonotypes were again the most abundant among CD3+CD56-NKG2C+ cells in four donors, at roughly 28.3-65%. Whether the expanded NKG2C-expressing T cell clones were specific for HCMV antigens was left unclear. In more than five donors, the dominant CD3+CD56+NKG2C+ clonotypes were found to rank among the top 10 CD8+ clonotypes and to make up about 1.0-7.0% of CD8+ T cells.

What was sequenced was blood T cells: a sorted CD56 or NKG2C T cell subset, CD4+ or CD8+ T cells, or bulk PBMC T cells (not recorded which). The TCR originated in a man between 18 and 35 years old in good health. Donor details come from another sample of the same person, matched by shared clones.

CDR3 region: CAWSSGTYEQYF. Here the chain combines TRBV30 and TRBJ2-7; TCRdb's D call of TRBD2 is untestable without DNA. The CDR3 has 12 amino acids, counting the end cysteine and phenylalanine. No DNA is recorded. CDR1 and CDR2 are drawn from the germline V gene (reference sequence): GTSNPN, SVGIG.